This TCR beta chain was obtained from a study of identical twins (dated by TCRdb to the mid-2010s). With respect to the entire study: To test whether fetal clonotypes persist, this study deep-sequenced TCR alpha and beta repertoires from monozygotic twins, from unrelated adults of various ages, and from cord blood. To rule out contamination, the twin experiments were replicated at different times with different library preparation protocols.

Counted from cysteine to phenylalanine, this CDR3 has 13 amino acids. The retained sequence is limited to the CDR3, 39 bases, with the frame set at the first base. CDR1 and CDR2 are drawn from the germline V gene (reference sequence): SEHNR, FQNEAQ. V gives up 6 bases and J gives up 9 bases, and the segment between their germline ends measures 17 bases. Every donor was a healthy Caucasian. The twin cohort comprised three pairs of female monozygotic twins, all aged roughly 18 to 30 years. CD4+ and CD8+ T cell populations were isolated with positive isolation kits from Invitrogen. The investigation overall reported the following: Zero-insertion analyses could be partly confounded by invariant T cells such as MAIT and iNKT, although diverse VJ usage argued against such confounding for most clonotypes. Fewer insertions were carried by abundant cord blood beta clonotypes, a similar but weaker trend appeared in young adult naive repertoires, and no such trend appeared in memory repertoires. Recombination models systematically underestimated out-of-frame TCR alpha sharing in monozygotic twins but agreed with sharing between unrelated individuals. Conclusions relied on cross-sectional statistical analysis, since the same donors could not be followed over many years. The excess sharing between twins in beta out-of-frame sequences was weaker because fewer shared sequences reduced the signal-to-noise ratio. Out-of-frame TCR alpha sequences shared between twins showed an excess of low generation-probability sequences compared with coincidental sharing between unrelated individuals.

A few counts support this clonotype. No cognate antigen has been identified for it. No clone much larger than this one lies a single base away; base qualities are absent. The library was built by means of 5' RACE. This sample was sequenced with an Illumina HiSeq 2000. A universal primer binding site was added through template switching, and the final cDNA carried a unique molecular identifier so that TCR cDNA molecules could be counted accurately. First-strand cDNA for TCR alpha and beta chains was synthesized from specific primers in the conserved constant-segment region. Each cDNA library was double barcoded, with a SMART-Mk sample barcode plus Illumina barcodes, to control for contamination. TruSeq adapter sequences along with Illumina sample barcodes were introduced in two successive PCR steps. TCR alpha and beta cDNA libraries were sequenced on the Illumina HiSeq platform with custom primers. As for the original processing: MiGEC processed the raw reads to extract unique molecular identifiers, while MiXCR was used to determine the CDR3 positions. Recombination models were inferred per individual with the repgenHMM and IGoR tools using an EM algorithm. Shared clonotypes were analyzed with the tcR package in R, and sharing was normalized by the product of cloneset sizes. Out-of-frame nonproductive sequences were analyzed to study raw recombination free of thymic and clonal selection effects. TCRdb reprocessed the public reads (quality trimming at Q25 with fastp, clone calling with MiXCR) and kept in-frame beta chains. One record per CDR3 amino acid sequence lists the most common genes and DNA. None of the V and J calls come from the authors' own analysis; TCRdb made them. The table for this sample lists more than 400,000 distinct CDR3 sequences; about 16% of them were counted only once. Jointly, the top ten make up 0.44% of the sample.

These records were also assigned to another study, of yellow fever vaccine responses in identical twins. The second source states: The authors reported that the T cell response to vaccination in identical twins appeared partly convergent and partly personalized. Focusing on identical twins, the study followed the T cell clones that responded to the vaccine, and did so with precision.

The rearranged segments are TRBV7-9 and TRBJ2-5; the D gene is perhaps TRBD1, on 6 matching bases. The sequence derives from a woman between 18 and 29 years old in good health. The sample consisted of CD4+ T cells sorted from blood. The nucleotide sequence is given as TGTGCCAGCAGATCAGGCCTGGGGGCGGCCCAGTACTTC. Translated, it gives CASRSGLGAAQYF.